This entry lists 21 T cell receptor beta chains sequenced from one sample in a study of blood T cell repertoires in COVID-19. Method: immunoSEQ multiplex PCR; TCRdb's copy keeps in-frame clones and lacks some. The sample gives a few hundred thousand clones, around 88% of which show up once; more than 1% is in the top ten. The specimen sequenced was PBMCs or T cells enriched from blood (not recorded which). These receptors all stem from a woman in her thirties or forties with acute COVID-19.

The V and J genes are TRBV10-3 and TRBJ1-5, with D tentatively TRBD1 (6 bases). V was cut by 6 bases and J by 5 bases, with 14 bases left in between. Germline V gene sequence: CDR1 ENHRY, CDR2 SYGVKD. The CDR3 is made up of 14 amino acids. CDR3: CAISRDTADQPQHF. In DNA, the CDR3 is TGTGCCATCAGCCGGGACACCGCCGATCAGCCCCAGCATTTT.

The rearrangement links TRBV11-2 to TRBJ2-6; no clear D gene. Trimming stripped 5 bases from V and 4 bases from J, with 12 bases between. The CDR3 is 15 residues long. Germline-derived CDR1 and CDR2 are SGHAT and FQNNGV. The CDR3 region has the DNA TGTGCCAGCAGCCTGCGCAGGCCGGGGGCCAACGTCCTGACTTTC. This sequence encodes CASSLRRPGANVLTF.

This clone was detected only a few times. This chain uses TRBV4-1 with TRBJ2-1, with TRBD2 matching over 7 bases. This CDR3 comprises 15 residues. The V and J ends lost 6 bases and 0 bases, in that order; junction bases with no gene match: 5. Germline V gene data show CDR1 as MGHRA and CDR2 as YSYEKL. Here the CDR3 DNA reads TGCGCCAGCAGAGGACTAGAGGGCTCCTACAATGAGCAGTTCTTC. Translated, it gives CASRGLEGSYNEQFF.

V usage is TRBV20-1 and J usage is TRBJ2-2, with a tentative D call TRBD2 (7 bases). V dropped 3 bases and J dropped 4 bases, with 18 bases sitting between them. The germline CDR1 and CDR2 sequences are DFQATT and SNEGSKA (reference sequence). This CDR3 is built from 16 residues. The CDR3 spells CSASLGGGSATGELFF. Here the CDR3 DNA reads TGCAGTGCTAGTCTGGGGGGGGGCTCGGCCACCGGGGAGCTGTTTTTT.

V gene TRBV7-2 combines with J gene TRBJ1-6; D perhaps matches TRBD1 (6 bases). Germline loops: CDR1 SGHTA, CDR2 FQGNSA. The CDR3 extends over 16 amino acids. Trimming removed 4 bases at V and 10 bases at J, with 20 bases between. CDR3: CASSSTTGGQGSPLHF. The CDR3 DNA reads as TGTGCCAGCAGCTCAACTACGGGGGGCCAAGGGTCACCCCTCCACTTT.

The rearrangement uses TRBV7-9 and TRBJ2-1, with 7 bases identical to TRBD2. The CDR3 length is 16 residues. With V trimmed by 5 bases and J by 4 bases, 11 bases remained unmatched. CDR1 is SEHNR, CDR2 FQNEAQ, per germline (reference sequence). The CDR3 DNA reads TGTGCCAGCAGCGGCCCGGCTAGCGGAAGATACAATGAGCAGTTCTTC. Amino acids: CASSGPASGRYNEQFF.

In DNA, the CDR3 is TGTGCCACCAGTGAGAGCCTAGCGGGAGAACCCTACGAGCAGTACTTC. Protein: CATSESLAGEPYEQYF. The gene calls are TRBV24-1 and TRBJ2-7, with TRBD2 matching over 10 bases. With V trimmed by 4 bases and J by 2 bases, 7 bases remained unmatched. Germline V gene data show CDR1 as KGHDR and CDR2 as SFDVKD. The CDR3 totals 16 residues.

The V gene is TRBV3-1 (or the pseudogene TRBV3-2), the J gene TRBJ2-7, with 9 bases fitting TRBD2. The V segment lost 5 bases and the J segment 4 bases; nucleotides outside the gene matches: 3. Germline lookup yields CDR1 LGHDT and CDR2 YNNKEL (reference sequence). The CDR3 runs 13 residues. CDR3 DNA: TGTGCCAGCAGCACTAGCGGGCTTTACGAGCAGTACTTC. This encodes CASSTSGLYEQYF.

This clone was seen just once. V usage is TRBV7-2 and J usage is TRBJ2-1; TRBD2 matches at 9 bases. CDR1 is SGHTA, CDR2 FQGNSA, per germline. After removal of 4 bases from V and 2 bases from J, the junction contained 6 bases not matched to a gene. The length of the CDR3 is 16 residues. The CDR3 bases are TGTGCCAGCAGCTATTTAGCGGGGGAACCCTACAATGAGCAGTTCTTC. This encodes CASSYLAGEPYNEQFF.

This clone was found once. The chain employs TRBV9 and TRBJ2-3; 10 positions agree with TRBD2. Germline trimming cut 4 bases from V and 2 bases from J; bases unmatched to any gene: 4. Germline V lookup: CDR1 SGDLS, CDR2 YYNGEE. The CDR3 has 15 residues. The CDR3, as DNA: TGTGCCAGCAGCCCTAGCGGGAGTAACACAGATACGCAGTATTTT. Residues: CASSPSGSNTDTQYF.

The chain links TRBV28 to TRBJ1-2, with D maybe TRBD1 (5 bases). Per germline, CDR1 MDHEN and CDR2 SYDVKM. The V end was cut by 7 bases, the J end by 6 bases, with 9 bases between. This CDR3 comprises 11 residues. In DNA, the CDR3 is TGTGCCAGCATCAGGGCAGATGGCTACACCTTC. Encoded protein: CASIRADGYTF.

The chain carries TRBV6-5 and TRBJ1-2; D unresolved. The CDR3 loop spans 15 amino acids. Germline CDR1 and CDR2: MNHEY and SVGAGI. Trimming removed 0 bases from V and 0 bases from J, with 8 bases in between. The CDR3 reads CASSYSYLANYGYTF. Here the CDR3 DNA reads TGTGCCAGCAGTTACTCGTACTTAGCTAACTATGGCTACACCTTC.

This clone was seen a few times. This chain links TRBV6-1 with TRBJ2-7; D call uncertain. Germline V gene lookup returns CDR1 MNHNS and CDR2 SASEGT. Trimming pared 1 base from V and 2 bases from J, leaving 9 bases between. The CDR3 has 14 residues. CDR3 sequence (DNA): TGTGCCAGCAGTGAAGGGCACATCGCCTACGAGCAGTACGTC. It yields the protein CASSEGHIAYEQYV.

The chain employs TRBV19 and TRBJ1-4; D is undetermined. CDR3 length equals 14 residues. In germline, CDR1 is LNHDA, CDR2 SQIVND (reference sequence). V gave up 5 bases and J gave up 0 bases, with 7 bases separating them. The CDR3 DNA reads as TGTGCCAGTAGTCCCAGGACAACTAATGAAAAACTGTTTTTT. Translated, it gives CASSPRTTNEKLFF.

The rearrangement uses TRBV28 and TRBJ1-6, with a possible D match to TRBD1 (5 bases). Germline loops: CDR1 MDHEN, CDR2 SYDVKM. The ends were cut back, 3 bases at V and 6 bases at J, with 12 bases in the middle. This CDR3 has 15 residues. CDR3 DNA: TGTGCCAGCAGTTTCCCGACAGCCTTTAATTCACCCCTCCACTTT. The encoded protein is CASSFPTAFNSPLHF.

This clone was observed once. The chain couples TRBV9 to TRBJ1-2; 8 bases match TRBD1. V trimming: 3 bases; J trimming: 2 bases; junction bases outside the gene matches: 6. The CDR3 totals 15 residues. Germline CDR1 is SGDLS and CDR2 is YYNGEE. CDR3 sequence reads: CASSEDRGGNYGYTF. In DNA form, the CDR3 reads TGTGCCAGCAGCGAAGACAGGGGCGGAAACTATGGCTACACCTTC.

In its sample, this clone was seen a few times. The rearrangement links TRBV9 to TRBJ1-1; D is unclear. This CDR3 region has 18 residues. Per the germline V gene, CDR1 is SGDLS and CDR2 is YYNGEE. The V end was cut by 3 bases, the J end by 4 bases, with 25 bases between. The CDR3 region is CASSALDVVGGSGTEAFF. The CDR3 DNA follows: TGTGCCAGCAGCGCCCTCGATGTTGTCGGCGGCAGCGGCACTGAAGCTTTCTTT.

The chain carries TRBV20-1 and TRBJ2-7; 10 nucleotides match TRBD2. The CDR3 is 13 residues long. V lost 3 bases, J lost 5 bases, and 4 bases stayed unmatched. Germline CDR1 DFQATT, CDR2 SNEGSKA (reference sequence). CDR3 nucleotide sequence: TGCAGTGCTAGTTTGGGACTAGCGAACGAGCAGTACTTC. It is translated as CSASLGLANEQYF.

The rearrangement joins TRBV6-1 to TRBJ2-1, with 8 bases that match TRBD1. J was trimmed by 6 bases and V by 3 bases; bases with no gene match: 4. The germline CDR1 and CDR2 sequences are MNHNS and SASEGT. The CDR3 is made up of 14 amino acids. The CDR3 DNA sequence: TGTGCCAGCAGTGAGGGCAGGGGGCTCAATGAGCAGTTCTTC. It codes for CASSEGRGLNEQFF.

This sequence joins TRBV6-5 and TRBJ1-2; tentatively, D is TRBD1 (5 bases). CDR1 and CDR2 from the germline V gene are MNHEY and SVGAGI. CDR3 length: 15 amino acids. The V and J ends lost 7 bases and 8 bases respectively, with 23 bases between them. The CDR3 nucleotides read TGTGCCAGCACCCCAACGGCTGACAGCCCCACGGGCTACACCTTC. It yields the protein CASTPTADSPTGYTF.

The chain recombines TRBV28 with TRBJ1-2; TRBD1 might be the D (6 bases). Trimming removed 6 bases from V and 4 bases from J, with 24 bases in between. Germline CDR1 and CDR2: MDHEN and SYDVKM. This CDR3 comprises 17 residues. The DNA for the CDR3 is TGTGCCAGCAGCCAGCCAAAACCCGGGACACTGCGCTATGGCTACACCTTC. Its translation is CASSQPKPGTLRYGYTF.